The following is a TCR beta chain sequence with its context. Its antigen is not identified. The data were taken from a study of shared clonotypes between healthy human individuals. About the study: Two women and a few men aged 18 to 49 served as donors. CD4 naive and CD4 memory each took three plates per donor, while CD8 naive took two and CD8 memory one.

TCRdb's table, derived via immunoSEQ multiplex PCR, lists solely in-frame clones and lacks some. Of millions of clones detected, over 90% appear once; the ten largest clones hold roughly 0.36%. Study-wide results and caveats: Only blood underwent sampling, and tissue repertoires likely differ. Naive subsets generally had larger estimated richness than memory subsets.

Specimen: naive CD4+ T cells from PBMCs. Subset given: CD45RA+ positively selected. This TCR derives from a man aged 18 to 29 in good health. Some clones in this sample may be carry-over from other donors' samples.

The CDR3 sequence is CASSLGGASGSGETQYF. The CDR3, as DNA: TGTGCCAGCAGCTTGGGTGGAGCTAGCGGGAGTGGGGAGACCCAGTACTTC. The V gene is TRBV5-4, the J gene TRBJ2-5; 10 bases fit TRBD2. The CDR3 is made up of 17 amino acids. J lost 5 bases, V lost 0 bases, and 10 bases had no gene match. Germline V gene lookup returns CDR1 SGHNT and CDR2 YYREEE (reference sequence).